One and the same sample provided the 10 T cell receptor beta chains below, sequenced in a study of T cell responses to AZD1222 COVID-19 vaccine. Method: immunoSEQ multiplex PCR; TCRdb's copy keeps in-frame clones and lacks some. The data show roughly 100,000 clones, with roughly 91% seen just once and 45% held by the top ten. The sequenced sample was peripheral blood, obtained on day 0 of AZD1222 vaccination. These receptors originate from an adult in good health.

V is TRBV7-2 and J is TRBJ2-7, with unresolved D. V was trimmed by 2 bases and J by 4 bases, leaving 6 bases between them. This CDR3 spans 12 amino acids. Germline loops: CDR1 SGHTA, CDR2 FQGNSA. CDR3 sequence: CASSLLGYEQYF. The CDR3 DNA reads TGTGCCAGCAGCTTACTGGGGTACGAGCAGTACTTC.

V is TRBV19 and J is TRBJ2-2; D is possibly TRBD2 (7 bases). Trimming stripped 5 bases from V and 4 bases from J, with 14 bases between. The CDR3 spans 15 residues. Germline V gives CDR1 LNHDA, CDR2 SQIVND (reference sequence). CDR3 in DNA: TGTGCCAGTAGTTCGGGGGGCCTTAGCACCGGGGAGCTGTTTTTT. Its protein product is CASSSGGLSTGELFF.

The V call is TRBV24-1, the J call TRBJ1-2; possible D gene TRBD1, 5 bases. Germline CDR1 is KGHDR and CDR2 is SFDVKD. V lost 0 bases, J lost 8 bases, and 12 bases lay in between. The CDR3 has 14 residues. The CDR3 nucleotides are TGTGCCACCAGTGATTTGCCGGGGGGTGGCGGCTACACCTTC. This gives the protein CATSDLPGGGGYTF.

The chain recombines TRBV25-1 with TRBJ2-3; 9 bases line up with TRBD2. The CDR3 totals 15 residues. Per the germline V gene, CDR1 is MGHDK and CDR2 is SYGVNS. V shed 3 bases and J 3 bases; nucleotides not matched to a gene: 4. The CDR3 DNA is TGTGCCAGCAGTGAGAGGCGGGAGGGGACAGATACGCAGTATTTT. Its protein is CASSERREGTDTQYF.

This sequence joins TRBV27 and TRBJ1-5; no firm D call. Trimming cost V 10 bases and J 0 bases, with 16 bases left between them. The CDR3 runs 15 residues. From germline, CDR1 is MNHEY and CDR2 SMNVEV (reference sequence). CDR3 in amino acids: CAKETEHFSNQPQHF. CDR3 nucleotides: TGTGCCAAGGAGACGGAACACTTTAGCAATCAGCCCCAGCATTTT.

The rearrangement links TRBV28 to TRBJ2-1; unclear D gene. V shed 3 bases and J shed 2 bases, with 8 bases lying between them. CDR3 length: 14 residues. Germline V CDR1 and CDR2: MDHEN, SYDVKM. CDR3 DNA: TGTGCCAGCAGTTTTGCAGGAGCCTACAATGAGCAGTTCTTC. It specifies CASSFAGAYNEQFF.

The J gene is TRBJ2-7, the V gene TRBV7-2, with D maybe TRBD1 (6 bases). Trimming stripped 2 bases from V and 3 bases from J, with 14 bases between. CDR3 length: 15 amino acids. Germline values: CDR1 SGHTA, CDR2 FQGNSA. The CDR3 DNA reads TGTGCCAGCAGCTTAAACCCAGGGGCCGACTACGAGCAGTACTTC. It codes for CASSLNPGADYEQYF.

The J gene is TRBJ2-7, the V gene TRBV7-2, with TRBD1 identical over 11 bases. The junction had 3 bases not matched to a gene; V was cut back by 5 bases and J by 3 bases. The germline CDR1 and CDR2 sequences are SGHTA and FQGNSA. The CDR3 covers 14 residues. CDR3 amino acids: CASSRDRGDYEQYF. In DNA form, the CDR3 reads TGTGCCAGCAGCCGGGACAGGGGGGACTACGAGCAGTACTTC.

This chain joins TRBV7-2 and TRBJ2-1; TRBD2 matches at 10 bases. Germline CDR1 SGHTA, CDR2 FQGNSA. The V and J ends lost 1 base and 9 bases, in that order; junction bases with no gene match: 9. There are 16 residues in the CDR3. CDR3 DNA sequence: TGTGCCAGCAGCTTAGGGCTAGCGGGAGAGCAAGGTGAGCAGTTCTTC. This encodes CASSLGLAGEQGEQFF.

DNA of the CDR3: TGTGCCAGCAGCCTCCGGACAGGGAGCACCGGGGAGCTGTTTTTT. This sequence encodes CASSLRTGSTGELFF. The chain carries TRBV7-3 and TRBJ2-2; 8 nucleotides align to TRBD1. The CDR3 length is 15 residues. CDR1 and CDR2 (germline): SGHTA, FQGTGA. The junction had 6 bases not matched to a gene; V was cut back by 5 bases and J by 4 bases.